Included here is one T cell receptor beta chain sequence, with context. This sample stems from a study of blood T cell repertoires in COVID-19. Study context: The United States, Italy and Spain provided the acute and convalescent COVID-19 samples. Sources were T cells, B-cell-depleted T cells, or PBMCs; the material itself was cDNA or gDNA.

CDR3 size: 13 residues. Per germline, CDR1 ENHRY and CDR2 SYGVKD. The ends lost 4 bases at V and 7 bases at J; junction bases unmatched: 4. Study processing details: Reference gene primer amplification in the assay estimated nucleated cell counts. The data were produced by immunoSEQ multiplex PCR, yet TCRdb's version contains in-frame clones alone and is incomplete. D and trimming come from the DNA, and the V and J calls and clone size come from that table. This sample has a few hundred thousand clones; about 90% occur once, and the top ten carry about 2.2%. The J gene is TRBJ1-2, the V gene TRBV10-3; 9 bases match TRBD1. This sequence was found in a woman aged 45-60 years who had recovered from COVID-19. The sequenced sample consisted of peripheral blood. The CDR3 protein is CAISAQGAFGYTF. Written as DNA, the CDR3 is TGTGCCATCAGTGCACAGGGGGCTTTTGGCTACACCTTC.